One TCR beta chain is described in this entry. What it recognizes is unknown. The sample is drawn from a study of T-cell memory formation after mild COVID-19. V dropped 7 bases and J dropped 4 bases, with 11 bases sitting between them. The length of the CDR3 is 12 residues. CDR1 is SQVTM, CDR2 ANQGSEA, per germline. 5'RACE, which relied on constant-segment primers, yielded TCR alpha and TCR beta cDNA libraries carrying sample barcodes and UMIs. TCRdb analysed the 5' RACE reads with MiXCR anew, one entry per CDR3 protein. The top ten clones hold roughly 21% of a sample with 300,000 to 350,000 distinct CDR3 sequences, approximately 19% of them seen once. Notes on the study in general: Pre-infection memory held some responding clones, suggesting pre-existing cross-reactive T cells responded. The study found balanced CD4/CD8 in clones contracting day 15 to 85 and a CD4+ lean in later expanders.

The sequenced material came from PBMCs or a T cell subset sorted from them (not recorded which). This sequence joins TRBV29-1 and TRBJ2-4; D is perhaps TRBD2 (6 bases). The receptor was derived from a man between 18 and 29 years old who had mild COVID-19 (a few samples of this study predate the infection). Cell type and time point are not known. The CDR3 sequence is CSARDWKNIQYF. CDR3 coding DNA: TGCAGCGCTCGGGACTGGAAAAACATTCAGTACTTC.